The 19 T cell receptor beta chains below come from one sample, sequenced in a study of CD8 T cells in Susac syndrome. Random hexamers served to reverse transcribe roughly 0.5 to 1 ug RNA. Via MiXCR, TCRdb re-called the immunoSEQ multiplex PCR reads, giving one row per CDR3 protein. This table holds roughly 190,000 distinct CDR3 sequences, about 93% found once. The sample taken for sequencing was CD4+ T cells from PBMCs. These TCRs come from a human donor in good health.

V is TRBV20-1 and J is TRBJ2-2; D is perhaps TRBD2 (6 bases). CDR3 length: 15 residues. V lost 6 bases to trimming and J lost 7 bases, with 21 bases between them. Germline CDR1 DFQATT, CDR2 SNEGSKA (reference sequence). In nucleotides, the CDR3 is TGCAGTGCAACCGTGCTAGCGAGGGGTAACGGGGAGCTGTTTTTT. The encoded protein is CSATVLARGNGELFF.

The J gene is TRBJ2-3, the V gene TRBV28; TRBD2 agrees at 15 bases. This CDR3 is built from 18 residues. Germline V lookup: CDR1 MDHEN, CDR2 SYDVKM. The V segment lost 2 bases and the J segment 0 bases; nucleotides outside the gene matches: 3. Here the CDR3 DNA reads TGTGCCAGCAGTTTAGGGACTAGCGGGGGGTCTAGCACAGATACGCAGTATTTT. It encodes CASSLGTSGGSSTDTQYF.

As to this clonotype: At one of its ends the junction is not consistent with the germline gene, which may arise from a read error. The chain has TRBV7-7 and TRBJ1-4; D is undetermined. Germline CDR1 reads SSHAT; CDR2 reads FNYEAQ (reference sequence). This CDR3 contains 13 residues. CDR3 region: CASSRTPNEKLFF. CDR3 in DNA: TGTGCTAGCAGCCGAACCCCCAATGAAAAACTGTTTTTT. The complete variable domain, with remaining parts taken from reference TRBV7-7 and TRBJ1-4, reads GAGVSQSPRYKVTKRGQDVTLRCDPISSHATLYWYQQALGQGPEFLTYFNYEAQPDKSGLPSDRFSAERPEGSISTLTIQRTEQRDSAMYRCASSRTPNEKLFFGSGTQLSVL.

V gene TRBV30 combines with J gene TRBJ1-1; D is unresolved. The germline V and J ends were trimmed by 3 bases and 5 bases, with 16 bases remaining between them. The CDR3 loop spans 14 amino acids. Germline CDR1 reads GTSNPN; CDR2 reads SVGIG (reference sequence). The CDR3 loop reads CAWRWAPMGTEAFF. In DNA, the CDR3 is TGTGCCTGGAGATGGGCCCCTATGGGGACTGAAGCTTTCTTT.

The rearrangement joins TRBV3-1 to TRBJ1-1; TRBD1 matches 7 bases. Germline V gene data show CDR1 as LGHDT and CDR2 as YNNKEL (reference sequence). CDR3 length: 13 residues. Trimming removed 1 base from V and 7 bases from J; junction bases left unmatched: 3. The CDR3, as DNA: TGTGCCAGCAGCCAAGTGCGGGACAGTGAAGCTTTCTTT. Encoded protein: CASSQVRDSEAFF.

This chain links TRBV29-1 with TRBJ2-1, with 10 bases fitting TRBD2. The CDR3 has 14 residues. J gave up 5 bases and V 3 bases, and 4 bases lay outside the gene matches. Per germline, CDR1 SQVTM and CDR2 ANQGSEA. The CDR3 sequence: CSVDSLAGDNEQFF. CDR3 nucleotides: TGCAGCGTTGACAGTCTAGCGGGGGACAATGAGCAGTTCTTC.

J is TRBJ1-2 and V is TRBV7-2; the D gene is possibly TRBD1 (6 bases). The CDR3 consists of 15 residues. Trimming left V 1 base short and J 1 base short, with 10 bases between. Germline V CDR1 and CDR2: SGHTA, FQGNSA. This CDR3 reads CASSLGDTSNYGYTF. DNA for the CDR3: TGTGCCAGCAGCTTAGGGGACACTAGTAACTATGGCTACACCTTC. Together with reference TRBV7-2 and TRBJ1-2, the CDR3 gives the full variable domain: GAGVSQSPSNKVTEKGKDVELRCDPISGHTALYWYRQSLGQGLEFLIYFQGNSAPDKSGLPSDRFSAERTGGSVSTLTIQRTQQEDSAVYLCASSLGDTSNYGYTFGSGTRLTVV.

This chain links TRBV6-2 or TRBV6-3 with TRBJ2-3; 11 bases fit TRBD2. V lost 5 bases and J lost 3; bases outside the gene matches: 10. Germline CDR1 reads MNHEY; CDR2 reads SVGEGT. The CDR3 loop spans 17 amino acids. CDR3 bases: TGTGCCAGCAGTGCCCAACTAGCGGGGGTTTTAACAGATACGCAGTATTTT. It yields the protein CASSAQLAGVLTDTQYF.

The chain carries TRBV19 and TRBJ1-1; 11 bases are shared with TRBD1. The V and J ends lost 6 bases and 4 bases, in that order; junction bases with no gene match: 1. The CDR3 extends over 13 amino acids. The germline gives CDR1 LNHDA, CDR2 SQIVND (reference sequence). The CDR3 reads CASRDRGLTEAFF. The CDR3 nucleotides read TGTGCCAGTAGGGACAGGGGGCTCACTGAAGCTTTCTTT.

About this clonotype itself: One end of the junction is discordant with germline, which a read error may explain. This chain joins TRBV29-1 and TRBJ1-1; D is possibly TRBD1 (6 bases). Germline-derived CDR1 and CDR2 are SQVTM and ANQGSEA. This CDR3 is built from 12 residues. The CDR3 DNA is TGCAGCGTTGTCTTTCGGGGGCTTTCGGCTCTCTTT. Protein sequence: CSVVFRGLSALF.

The V gene is TRBV13, the J gene TRBJ2-2; D gene uncertain. V gave up 1 base and J gave up 5 bases, with 5 bases separating them. CDR3 length: 13 residues. Germline V gives CDR1 PRHDT, CDR2 FYEKMQ (reference sequence). The CDR3 DNA sequence: TGTGCCAGCAGCTTAGCCGTAACCGGGGAGCTGTTTTTT. This codes for CASSLAVTGELFF.

This clonotype was recorded only once. The chain combines TRBV5-1 with TRBJ2-5; 11 bases agree with TRBD2. J gave up 6 bases and V 0 bases, and 4 bases lay outside the gene matches. The CDR3 runs 15 residues. Germline lookup yields CDR1 SGHRS and CDR2 YFSETQ. CDR3 coding DNA: TGCGCCAGCAGCTTGGGACTAGCGGGGTTGAAGACCCAGTACTTC. This translates into CASSLGLAGLKTQYF.

The CDR3 coding sequence is TGCAGCGTTGAGGCGGGGGCTGGAAACACCATATATTTT. It is translated as CSVEAGAGNTIYF. The chain couples TRBV29-1 to TRBJ1-3; a possible D gene is TRBD1 (5 bases). This CDR3 is 13 amino acids long. V was pared by 3 bases and J by 2 bases, with 8 bases between. In germline, CDR1 is SQVTM, CDR2 ANQGSEA.

This chain's CDR3 is CASSGLAGLDNEQFF. In nucleotides, the CDR3 is TGTGCCAGCAGCGGACTAGCGGGGCTAGACAATGAGCAGTTCTTC. J is TRBJ2-1 and V is TRBV2; 12 bases are a match to TRBD2. This CDR3 is 15 amino acids long. Germline CDR1 SNHLY, CDR2 FYNNEI. With 6 bases clipped from V and 5 bases from J, the junction kept 5 bases outside the gene matches.

The chain is built from TRBV5-1 and TRBJ2-6; maybe TRBD2 (5 bases). Per germline, CDR1 SGHRS and CDR2 YFSETQ. Trimming removed 2 bases at V and 4 bases at J, with 13 bases between. The CDR3 is 16 residues long. The CDR3 DNA follows: TGCGCCAGCAGCTTTCGGGCCGGGGAAGGGGCCAACGTCCTGACTTTC. Protein product: CASSFRAGEGANVLTF. Combining the CDR3 with reference TRBV5-1 and TRBJ2-6 gives the whole variable domain KAGVTQTPRYLIKTRGQQVTLSCSPISGHRSVSWYQQTPGQGLQFLFEYFSETQRNKGNFPGRFSGRQFSNSRSEMNVSTLELGDSALYLCASSFRAGEGANVLTFGAGSRLTVL.

This sequence joins TRBV23-1 and TRBJ1-6; D ambiguous. TRBV23-1 is given ORF status, its function remaining uncertain. Trimming removed 0 bases from V and 9 bases from J, with 15 bases in between. The CDR3 runs 16 residues. CDR3 amino acids: CASSQSEVCPSSPLHF. In DNA, the CDR3 is TGCGCCAGCAGTCAATCGGAAGTATGTCCTAGTTCACCCCTCCACTTT.

This clonotype was observed a single time. The chain couples TRBV24-1 to TRBJ1-2, with a possible D match to TRBD1 (5 bases). V shed 4 bases and J shed 0 bases, with 5 bases lying between them. This CDR3 has 13 residues. From germline, CDR1 is KGHDR and CDR2 SFDVKD. The CDR3 sequence is CATSEQANYGYTF. CDR3 bases: TGTGCCACCAGTGAACAGGCTAACTATGGCTACACCTTC.

The chain couples TRBV5-1 to TRBJ1-1, with D perhaps TRBD1 (5 bases). This CDR3 is 14 amino acids long. V was trimmed by 4 bases and J by 5 bases, leaving 15 bases between them. CDR1 is SGHRS, CDR2 YFSETQ, per germline. CDR3: CASSLYGRGTEAFF. The CDR3 coding sequence is TGCGCCAGCAGCCTCTATGGGCGGGGGACTGAAGCTTTCTTT.

The rearrangement links TRBV10-3 to TRBJ2-1; 13 bases agree with TRBD2. CDR3 length equals 14 residues. J gave up 7 bases and V 6 bases, and 3 bases lay outside the gene matches. Germline CDR1 and CDR2: ENHRY and SYGVKD. The CDR3 here is CAIRGTSGANEQFF. The CDR3 DNA reads TGTGCCATCAGAGGGACTAGCGGGGCGAATGAGCAGTTCTTC.